The clone carrying this T cell receptor beta chain occurred a few times. The TCRbeta library was prepared with unique molecular identifiers. TCRdb reprocessed the PCR reads with MiXCR, giving one entry per CDR3 protein. The repertoire includes hundreds of thousands of distinct CDR3 sequences, almost 10% of them detected once, and around 10% sits in the top ten. This sample is drawn from a study of T-cell reconstitution after alpha-beta-depleted transplantation in children. V dropped 7 bases and J dropped 5; count of bases not matched to a gene: 7. The CDR3 contains 13 residues. Germline assignment: CDR1 DFQATT and CDR2 SNEGSKA (reference sequence).

This sample comprised PBMCs from the stem cell graft donor, obtained from the stem cell graft. The chain is built from TRBV20-1 and TRBJ1-4; the match to TRBD1 covers 7 bases. This clonotype was sampled from a human donor who donated a stem cell graft to a child with SCID. The DNA for the CDR3 is TGCAGTGGTATCCAGGGGGGAAATGAAAAACTGTTTTTT. As protein: CSGIQGGNEKLFF.